The clone carrying this T cell receptor (beta chain) occurred once. Antigen unknown. The V and J ends lost 6 bases and 9 bases, in that order; junction bases with no gene match: 11. The CDR3 loop spans 14 amino acids. The germline gives CDR1 MNHEY, CDR2 SMNVEV (reference sequence). The data were taken from a study of cytomegalovirus exposure and HLA in healthy donors. Overall study context: T cells numbering about 179 million yielded some 100 million unique TCR beta sequences in an earlier analysis.

Study outcomes and limitations: Available immune exposure information covered CMV serostatus only. Accurate HLA-A and HLA-B prediction from TCR beta sequences was reported for most subjects.

Amplification used 60 Vbeta primers and 13 Jbeta primers. Method: immunoSEQ multiplex PCR; TCRdb's copy keeps in-frame clones and lacks some. The repertoire consists of about 36,000 clones, with roughly two thirds occurring once and the leading ten covering about 6%. The J gene is TRBJ1-5, the V gene TRBV27, with 7 nucleotides matching TRBD1. Sample: PBMCs. The sequence was obtained from a man aged 25-45 years in good health and CMV-seronegative. The CDR3 DNA is TGTGCCAGCAGCCGGTTCCAGGGGGAATGGCCCCAGCATTTT. Encoded protein: CASSRFQGEWPQHF.